Reported below is one T cell receptor beta chain. The target antigen is unknown. This sample was included in a study of OX40 agonist ivuxolimab in advanced cancers. Whole-study context: The patients' treatment was ivuxolimab, an agonistic anti-OX40 (CD134) antibody. Study conclusions and caveats: Part of the nonresponder group also had normalized T-cell clonal expansion that was low.

TCRdb keeps only in-frame clones here, not all; method: immunoSEQ multiplex PCR. Seen here are roughly 80,000 clones, 90% observed once, and the top ten hold roughly 0.72%. Germline V gene data show CDR1 as SNHLY and CDR2 as FYNNEI. The CDR3 runs to 11 residues. The trim removed 4 bases at V and 7 bases at J, leaving 0 bases unmatched. The V gene is TRBV2, the J gene TRBJ1-1; 7 bases agree with TRBD1. This TCR derives from an adult with an advanced solid tumor such as melanoma, head and neck, liver or kidney cancer. The material sequenced was CD4+ or CD8+ T cells sorted from blood, taken in a trial of the OX40 agonist ivuxolimab. This CDR3 reads CASSGDSEAFF. CDR3 DNA sequence: TGTGCCAGCAGTGGGGACAGTGAAGCTTTCTTT.